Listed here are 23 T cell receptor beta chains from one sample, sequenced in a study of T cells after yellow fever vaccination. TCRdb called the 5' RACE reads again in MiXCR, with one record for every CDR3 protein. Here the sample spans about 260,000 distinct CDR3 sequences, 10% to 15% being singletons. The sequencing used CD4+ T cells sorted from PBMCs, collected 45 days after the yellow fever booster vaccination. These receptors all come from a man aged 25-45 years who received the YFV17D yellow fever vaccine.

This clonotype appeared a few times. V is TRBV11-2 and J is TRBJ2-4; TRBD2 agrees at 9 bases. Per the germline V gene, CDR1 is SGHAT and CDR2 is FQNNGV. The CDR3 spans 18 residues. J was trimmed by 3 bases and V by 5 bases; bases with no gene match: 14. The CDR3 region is CASSMRGLASFGKNIQYF. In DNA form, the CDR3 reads TGTGCCAGCAGCATGCGGGGACTAGCCTCTTTTGGCAAAAACATTCAGTACTTC. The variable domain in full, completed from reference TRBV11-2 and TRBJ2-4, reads EAGVAQSPRYKIIEKRQSVAFWCNPISGHATLYWYQQILGQGPKLLIQFQNNGVVDDSQLPKDRFSAERLKGVDSTLKIQPAKLEDSAVYLCASSMRGLASFGKNIQYFGAGTRLSVL.

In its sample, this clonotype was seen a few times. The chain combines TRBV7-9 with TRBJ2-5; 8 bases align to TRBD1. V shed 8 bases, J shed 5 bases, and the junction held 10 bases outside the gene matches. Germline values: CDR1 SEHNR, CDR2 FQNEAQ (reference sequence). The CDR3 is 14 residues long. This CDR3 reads CASRQGALSETQYF. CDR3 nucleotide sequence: TGTGCCAGCCGTCAGGGGGCTCTGTCGGAGACCCAGTACTTC.

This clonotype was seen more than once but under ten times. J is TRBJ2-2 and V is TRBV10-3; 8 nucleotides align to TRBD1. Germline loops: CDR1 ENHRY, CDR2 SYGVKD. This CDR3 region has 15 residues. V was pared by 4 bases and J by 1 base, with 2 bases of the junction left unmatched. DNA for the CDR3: TGTGCCATCAGTGGCGGACAGGGGAACACCGGGGAGCTGTTTTTT. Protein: CAISGGQGNTGELFF.

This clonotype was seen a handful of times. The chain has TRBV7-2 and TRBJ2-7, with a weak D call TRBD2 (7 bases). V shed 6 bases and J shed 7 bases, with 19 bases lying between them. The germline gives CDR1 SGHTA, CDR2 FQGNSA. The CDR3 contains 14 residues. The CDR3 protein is CASSPNRGALEQYF. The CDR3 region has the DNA TGTGCCAGCAGTCCTAACCGGGGGGCCCTGGAGCAGTACTTC.

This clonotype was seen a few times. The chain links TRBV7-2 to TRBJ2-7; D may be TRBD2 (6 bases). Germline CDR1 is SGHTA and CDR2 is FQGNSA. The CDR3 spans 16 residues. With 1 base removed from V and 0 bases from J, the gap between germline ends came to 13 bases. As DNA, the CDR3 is TGTGCCAGCAGCTTAGATCAGCTAGCGTTCTCCTACGAGCAGTACTTC. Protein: CASSLDQLAFSYEQYF.

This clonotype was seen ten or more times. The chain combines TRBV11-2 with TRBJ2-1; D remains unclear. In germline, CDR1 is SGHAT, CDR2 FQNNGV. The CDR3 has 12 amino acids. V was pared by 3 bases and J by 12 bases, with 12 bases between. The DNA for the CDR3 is TGTGCCAGCAGCTTGAGTGCCGGGTCGCAGTTCTTC. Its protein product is CASSLSAGSQFF.

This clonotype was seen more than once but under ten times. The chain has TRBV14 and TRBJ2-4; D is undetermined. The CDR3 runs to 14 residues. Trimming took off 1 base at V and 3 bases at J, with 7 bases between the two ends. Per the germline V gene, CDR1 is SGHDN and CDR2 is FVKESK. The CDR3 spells CASSQGIGKNIQYF. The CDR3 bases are TGTGCCAGCAGCCAAGGGATAGGCAAAAACATTCAGTACTTC.

CDR3 DNA: TGTGCCAGCAGCAAGACTAGCGGGATCCCAGATACGCAGTATTTT. Translation gives CASSKTSGIPDTQYF. The chain is built from TRBV7-6 and TRBJ2-3; 11 bases are shared with TRBD2. The germline gives CDR1 SGHVS, CDR2 FNYEAQ. The CDR3 loop spans 15 amino acids. The junction had 5 bases not matched to a gene; V was cut back by 5 bases and J by 4 bases.

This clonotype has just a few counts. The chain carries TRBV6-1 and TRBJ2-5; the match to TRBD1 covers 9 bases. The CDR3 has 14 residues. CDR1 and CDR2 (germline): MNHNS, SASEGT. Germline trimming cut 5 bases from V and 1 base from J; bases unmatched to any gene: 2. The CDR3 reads CASSKTGGQETQYF. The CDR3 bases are TGTGCCAGCAGTAAGACAGGGGGCCAAGAGACCCAGTACTTC.

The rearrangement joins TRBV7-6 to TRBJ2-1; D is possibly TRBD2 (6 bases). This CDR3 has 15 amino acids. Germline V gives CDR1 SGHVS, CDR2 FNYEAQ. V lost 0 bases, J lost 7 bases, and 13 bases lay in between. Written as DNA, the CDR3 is TGTGCCAGCAGCTTAGCTGGGTTAGCGGAAAATGAGCAGTTCTTC. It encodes CASSLAGLAENEQFF.

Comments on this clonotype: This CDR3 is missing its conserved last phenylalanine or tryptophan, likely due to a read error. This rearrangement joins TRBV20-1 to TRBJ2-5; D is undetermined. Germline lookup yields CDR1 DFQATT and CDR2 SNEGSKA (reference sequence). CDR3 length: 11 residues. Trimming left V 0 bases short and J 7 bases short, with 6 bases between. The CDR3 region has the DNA TGCAGTGCTAGAGAGGCCGCGACCCAGTACTTA. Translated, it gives CSAREAATQYL.

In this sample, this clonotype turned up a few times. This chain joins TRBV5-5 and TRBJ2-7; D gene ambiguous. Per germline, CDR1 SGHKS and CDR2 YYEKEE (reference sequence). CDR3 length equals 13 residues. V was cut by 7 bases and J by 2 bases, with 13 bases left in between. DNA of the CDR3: TGTGCCAGCTCACCAGGCGTTACCTACGAGCAGTACTTC. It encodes CASSPGVTYEQYF.

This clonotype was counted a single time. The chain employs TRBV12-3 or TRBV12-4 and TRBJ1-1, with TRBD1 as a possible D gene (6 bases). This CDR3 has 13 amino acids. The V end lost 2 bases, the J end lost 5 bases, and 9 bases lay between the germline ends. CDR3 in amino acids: CASSLQGKTEAFF. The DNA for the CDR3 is TGTGCCAGCAGTTTACAGGGGAAGACTGAAGCTTTCTTT.

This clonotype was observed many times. The CDR3 protein is CASSLGGGSTEAFF. The CDR3 bases are TGTGCCAGCAGTTTAGGCGGGGGGAGCACTGAAGCTTTCTTT. This chain links TRBV28 with TRBJ1-1, with D possibly matching TRBD1 (5 bases). This CDR3 is built from 14 residues. Germline CDR1 MDHEN, CDR2 SYDVKM. Trimming stripped 2 bases from V and 4 bases from J, with 11 bases between.

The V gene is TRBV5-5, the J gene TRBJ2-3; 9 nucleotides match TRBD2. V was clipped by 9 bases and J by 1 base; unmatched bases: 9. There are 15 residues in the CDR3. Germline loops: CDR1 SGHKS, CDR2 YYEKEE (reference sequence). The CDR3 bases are TGTGCCATCGGCCTCAGGACTAGCGGCACAGATACGCAGTATTTT. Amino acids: CAIGLRTSGTDTQYF.

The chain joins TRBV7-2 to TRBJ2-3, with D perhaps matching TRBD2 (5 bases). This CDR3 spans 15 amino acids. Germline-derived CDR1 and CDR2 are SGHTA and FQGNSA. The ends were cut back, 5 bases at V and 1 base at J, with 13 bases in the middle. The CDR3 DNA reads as TGTGCCAGCAGCCCACAGCGGACCGGCACAGATACGCAGTATTTT. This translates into CASSPQRTGTDTQYF.

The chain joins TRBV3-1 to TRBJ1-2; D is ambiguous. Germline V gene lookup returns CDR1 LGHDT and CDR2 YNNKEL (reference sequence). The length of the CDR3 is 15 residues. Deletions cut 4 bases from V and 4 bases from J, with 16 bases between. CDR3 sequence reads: CASSPDSDNRYGYTF. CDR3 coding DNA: TGTGCCAGCAGCCCAGATAGCGACAACCGCTATGGCTACACCTTC.

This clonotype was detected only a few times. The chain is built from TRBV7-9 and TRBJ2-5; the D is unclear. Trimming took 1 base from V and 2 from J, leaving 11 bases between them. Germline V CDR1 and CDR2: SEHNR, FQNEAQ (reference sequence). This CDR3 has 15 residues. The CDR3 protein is CASSLGVGVQETQYF. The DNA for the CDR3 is TGTGCCAGCAGCTTAGGTGTGGGCGTTCAAGAGACCCAGTACTTC.

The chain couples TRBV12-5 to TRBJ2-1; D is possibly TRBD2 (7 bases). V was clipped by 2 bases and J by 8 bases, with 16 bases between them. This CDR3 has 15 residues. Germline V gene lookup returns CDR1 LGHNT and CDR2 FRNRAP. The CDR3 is CASGLQAGKGDEQFF. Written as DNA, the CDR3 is TGTGCTAGTGGTTTGCAAGCGGGAAAGGGGGATGAGCAGTTCTTC.

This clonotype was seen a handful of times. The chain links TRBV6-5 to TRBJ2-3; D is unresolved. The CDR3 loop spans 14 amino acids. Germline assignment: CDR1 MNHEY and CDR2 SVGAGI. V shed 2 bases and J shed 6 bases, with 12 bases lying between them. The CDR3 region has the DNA TGTGCCAGCAGTTACAGGCAGGCGCAGGATACGCAGTATTTT. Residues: CASSYRQAQDTQYF.

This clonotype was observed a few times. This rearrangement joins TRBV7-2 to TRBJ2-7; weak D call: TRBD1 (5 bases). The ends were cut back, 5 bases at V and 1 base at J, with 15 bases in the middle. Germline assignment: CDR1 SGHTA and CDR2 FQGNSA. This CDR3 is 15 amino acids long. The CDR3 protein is CASSPGLSLSYEQYF. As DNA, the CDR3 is TGTGCCAGCAGCCCAGGGTTGAGCTTGTCCTACGAGCAGTACTTC.

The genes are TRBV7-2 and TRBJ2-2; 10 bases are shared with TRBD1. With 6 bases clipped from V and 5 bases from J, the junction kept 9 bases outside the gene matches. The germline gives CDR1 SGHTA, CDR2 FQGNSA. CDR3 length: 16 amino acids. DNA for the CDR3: TGTGCCAGCAGTCCCATGGGACAGGGGTCGACCGGGGAGCTGTTTTTT. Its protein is CASSPMGQGSTGELFF.

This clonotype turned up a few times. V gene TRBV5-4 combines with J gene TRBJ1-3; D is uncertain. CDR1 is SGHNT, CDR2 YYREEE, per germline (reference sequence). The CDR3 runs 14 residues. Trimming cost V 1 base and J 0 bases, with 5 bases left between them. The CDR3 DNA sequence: TGTGCCAGCAGCTTGAGCAGCTCTGGAAACACCATATATTTT. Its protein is CASSLSSSGNTIYF.